Shown below are 7 T cell receptor beta chains from a single sample sequenced in a study of T cells in Graves' hyperthyroidism and ophthalmopathy. Amplification targeted TCR beta CDR3 regions from RNA transcripts. The TCR CDR3 first-round RT-PCR relied on the HTBI primer set. Each CDR3 protein gets one entry after TCRdb re-called the multiplex PCR reads with MiXCR. The sample has under 800,000 distinct CDR3 sequences; 13% to 15% are singletons. The sample consisted of blood. The receptors shown here come from a woman aged 18-29 years with Graves' hyperthyroidism.

The chain uses TRBV20-1 and TRBJ1-3; tentative D call: TRBD1 (6 bases). This CDR3 comprises 13 residues. CDR1 DFQATT and CDR2 SNEGSKA come from the germline V gene (reference sequence). Trimming cost V 6 bases and J 4 bases, with 13 bases left between them. CDR3: CSARRTAGNTIYF. In DNA, the CDR3 is TGCAGTGCCCGAAGGACAGCCGGAAACACCATATATTTT.

There are many counts of this clonotype. V gene TRBV2 combines with J gene TRBJ2-3; D is uncertain. The CDR3 runs 15 residues. Germline loops: CDR1 SNHLY, CDR2 FYNNEI. Trimming left V 3 bases short and J 0 bases short, with 10 bases between. The CDR3 DNA sequence: TGTGCCAGCAGTGATGTGGCAGCTAGCACAGATACGCAGTATTTT. It yields the protein CASSDVAASTDTQYF.

There are a few counts of this clonotype. The rearrangement joins TRBV27 to TRBJ2-1; 8 nucleotides match TRBD2. This CDR3 contains 16 residues. V lost 0 bases to trimming and J lost 2 bases; unmatched junction nucleotides: 3. CDR1 is MNHEY, CDR2 SMNVEV, per germline (reference sequence). CDR3: CASSLSGGLAYNEQFF. In DNA, the CDR3 is TGTGCCAGCAGTTTATCGGGGGGACTAGCCTACAATGAGCAGTTCTTC.

This chain joins TRBV5-6 and TRBJ2-1, with D perhaps matching TRBD1 or TRBD2 (6 bases each). Germline CDR1 is SGHDT and CDR2 is YYEEEE. V lost 3 bases and J 6 bases, leaving 16 bases between the germline ends. CDR3 length: 15 amino acids. CDR3 sequence (DNA): TGTGCCAGCAGCTCATTAGGGGGAGGCCTCAATGAGCAGTTCTTC. This encodes CASSSLGGGLNEQFF.

This clonotype was counted between two and nine times. The junction and the germline gene differ at one end; a read error may be behind it. The chain carries TRBV13 and TRBJ2-2; 9 bases line up with TRBD1. The length of the CDR3 is 16 residues. Germline lookup yields CDR1 PRHDT and CDR2 FYEKMQ (reference sequence). CDR3 amino acids: CASSIQGAANTGELVF. The DNA of the CDR3 is TGTGCCAGCAGCATACAGGGGGCCGCGAACACCGGGGAGCTGGTTTTT.

This clonotype was counted a few times. The chain recombines TRBV7-9 with TRBJ2-7; the D gene could be TRBD1 or TRBD2 (5 bases each). V was trimmed by 5 bases and J by 7 bases, leaving 15 bases between them. This CDR3 comprises 13 residues. Germline assignment: CDR1 SEHNR and CDR2 FQNEAQ (reference sequence). The CDR3 region is CASSPMGEREQYF. The CDR3 DNA sequence: TGTGCCAGCAGCCCGATGGGGGAGCGGGAGCAGTACTTC.

In its sample, this clonotype was seen many times. This chain links TRBV20-1 with TRBJ2-1; 7 bases match TRBD2. CDR3 length: 13 residues. Per the germline V gene, CDR1 is DFQATT and CDR2 is SNEGSKA (reference sequence). The V and J ends lost 2 bases and 6 bases, in that order; junction bases with no gene match: 4. This CDR3 reads CSARSQRGNEQFF. CDR3 coding DNA: TGCAGTGCTAGATCCCAGCGGGGCAATGAGCAGTTCTTC.